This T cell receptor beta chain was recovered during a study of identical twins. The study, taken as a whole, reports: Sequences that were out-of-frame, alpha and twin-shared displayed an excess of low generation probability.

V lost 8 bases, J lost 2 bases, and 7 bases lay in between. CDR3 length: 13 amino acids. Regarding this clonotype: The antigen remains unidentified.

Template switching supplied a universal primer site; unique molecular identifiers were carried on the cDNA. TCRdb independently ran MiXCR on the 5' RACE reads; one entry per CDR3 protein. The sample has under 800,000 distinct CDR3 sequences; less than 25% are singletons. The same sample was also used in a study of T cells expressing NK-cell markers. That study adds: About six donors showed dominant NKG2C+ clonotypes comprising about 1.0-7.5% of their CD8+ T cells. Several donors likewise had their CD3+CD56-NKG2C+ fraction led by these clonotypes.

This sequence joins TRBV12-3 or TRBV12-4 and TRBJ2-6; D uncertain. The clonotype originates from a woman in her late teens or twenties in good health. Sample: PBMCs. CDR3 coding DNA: TGTGCCAGCCATGGACCTGGGGCCAACGTCCTGACTTTC. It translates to CASHGPGANVLTF.